The 9 T cell receptor beta chains in this list originate from one sample, sequenced in a study of Ad26.COV2.S vaccination and SARS-CoV-2 variants. The treatment here: 15 to 20 received Ad26.COV2.S at low or high dose, single or two shots; several received placebo; per-sample allocation not given. Specimens were obtained on day 63 following the first vaccine or placebo injection. Here immunoSEQ multiplex PCR was the method, and the copy in TCRdb shows in-frame clones only, minus some. The sample includes about 500,000 clones, about 89% seen only once; the top ten take over 1.5%. The specimen was peripheral blood, collected in a trial of Ad26.COV2.S vaccine versus placebo. These receptors were obtained from a person between 18 and 65 years old who received the Ad26.COV2.S COVID-19 vaccine or a placebo.

This chain uses TRBV7-2 with TRBJ1-5, with D possibly TRBD1 on 6 matching bases. With 5 bases removed from V and 4 bases from J, the gap between germline ends came to 15 bases. Germline V CDR1 and CDR2: SGHTA, FQGNSA. CDR3 length: 15 amino acids. This CDR3 is CASSPGQTRNQPQHF. CDR3 in DNA: TGTGCCAGCAGCCCGGGACAAACGCGTAATCAGCCCCAGCATTTT.

The chain combines TRBV5-1 with TRBJ2-3; the D gene could be TRBD1 or TRBD2 (5 bases each). The CDR3 consists of 14 residues. V shed 2 bases and J shed 2 bases, with 9 bases lying between them. CDR1 is SGHRS, CDR2 YFSETQ, per germline. CDR3 in amino acids: CASSFGTATDTQYF. The CDR3 coding sequence is TGCGCCAGCAGCTTTGGGACGGCCACAGATACGCAGTATTTT. Looking up the rest from reference TRBV5-1 and TRBJ2-3 gives the full variable domain: KAGVTQTPRYLIKTRGQQVTLSCSPISGHRSVSWYQQTPGQGLQFLFEYFSETQRNKGNFPGRFSGRQFSNSRSEMNVSTLELGDSALYLCASSFGTATDTQYFGPGTRLTVL.

The chain joins TRBV11-1 to TRBJ2-5; TRBD1 might be the D (6 bases). Germline-derived CDR1 and CDR2 are SGHAT and FQDESV (reference sequence). V lost 4 bases to trimming and J lost 5 bases, with 11 bases between them. This CDR3 spans 13 amino acids. The CDR3 loop is CASSSGASETQYF. The CDR3 nucleotides read TGTGCCAGCAGCTCAGGGGCTAGTGAGACCCAGTACTTC.

This chain uses TRBV20-1 with TRBJ2-5; D is possibly TRBD1 or TRBD2 (6 bases each). V was pared by 3 bases and J by 4 bases, with 15 bases between. The CDR3 contains 14 residues. Germline V gives CDR1 DFQATT, CDR2 SNEGSKA (reference sequence). The CDR3 DNA follows: TGCAGTGCTAGTAGGGGGGTAGTTGCAGAGACCCAGTACTTC. Amino acids: CSASRGVVAETQYF.

This chain joins TRBV5-6 and TRBJ1-2, with D perhaps matching TRBD1 (5 bases). CDR3 size: 13 residues. The germline V and J ends were trimmed by 2 bases and 6 bases, with 11 bases remaining between them. Germline CDR1 and CDR2: SGHDT and YYEEEE. The CDR3 loop is CASSFRDVNGYTF. CDR3 DNA: TGTGCCAGCAGCTTCAGGGATGTAAATGGCTACACCTTC.

This chain joins TRBV2 and TRBJ2-7; 10 nucleotides align to TRBD2. With 6 bases clipped from V and 3 bases from J, the junction kept 5 bases outside the gene matches. This CDR3 comprises 14 residues. Per the germline V gene, CDR1 is SNHLY and CDR2 is FYNNEI. The CDR3, as DNA: TGTGCCAGCAGGGGTAGCGGGGGGATCTACGAGCAGTACTTC. The encoded protein is CASRGSGGIYEQYF.

This clone has only one observation. This rearrangement joins TRBV6-6 to TRBJ2-1, with 14 bases aligning to TRBD2. Germline assignment: CDR1 MNHNY and CDR2 SVGAGI (reference sequence). Trimming at V came to 5 bases and at J to 8 bases, leaving 11 bases not matched to a gene. CDR3 length: 17 residues. Here the CDR3 reads CASSPRLAGGIMYEQFF. In nucleotides, the CDR3 is TGTGCCAGCAGTCCCCGACTAGCGGGGGGGATTATGTATGAGCAGTTCTTC.

The chain has TRBV4-1 and TRBJ1-1; D ambiguous. Trimming cost V 5 bases and J 3 bases, with 22 bases left between them. Germline V gene lookup returns CDR1 MGHRA and CDR2 YSYEKL. The CDR3 has 17 residues. The CDR3, as DNA: TGCGCCAGCAGCAACATACTAAGACCCTGGGAGGACACTGAAGCTTTCTTT. This gives the protein CASSNILRPWEDTEAFF.

Only one count was recorded for this clone. The chain has TRBV5-6 and TRBJ1-4, with a weak D call TRBD1 (5 bases). The germline CDR1 and CDR2 sequences are SGHDT and YYEEEE. V lost 6 bases, J lost 3 bases, and 15 bases lay in between. This CDR3 has 15 residues. The CDR3 DNA sequence: TGTGCCAGCACCCGCCCCGGGGGAGCTAATGAAAAACTGTTTTTT. Its translation: CASTRPGGANEKLFF.